The 25 T cell receptor beta chains in this list originate from one sample, sequenced in a study of spatial heterogeneity in lung cancer. Indicated time point: sample taken at primary tumor resection. Tumor, nontumor lung or frozen PBMC supplied whole RNA, sequenced without sorting. TCRdb ran MiXCR on the 5' RACE reads and lists one entry per CDR3 protein. The data show about 50,000 distinct CDR3 sequences, approximately 7.6% seen once. Material: PBMCs, obtained at surgery. The origin of the receptors is a female donor with early-stage non-small cell lung cancer.

The rearrangement links TRBV19 to TRBJ2-1, with TRBD1 matching over 7 bases. V lost 4 bases, J lost 10 bases, and 7 bases stayed unmatched. The V gene's germline CDR1 is LNHDA and CDR2 SQIVND (reference sequence). CDR3 length: 13 residues. CDR3: CASSNLQGSEQFF. CDR3 nucleotide sequence: TGTGCCAGTAGTAATCTACAGGGGTCCGAGCAGTTCTTC.

The rearrangement links TRBV5-1 to TRBJ2-3; the match to TRBD2 covers 7 bases. V was pared by 4 bases and J by 5 bases, with 16 bases of the junction left unmatched. This CDR3 is 17 amino acids long. Germline V gene lookup returns CDR1 SGHRS and CDR2 YFSETQ. Written as DNA, the CDR3 is TGCGCCAGCAGCGTCGATACCAGCGGGGCTGCACGAGATACGCAGTATTTT. Amino acid sequence: CASSVDTSGAARDTQYF.

This chain uses TRBV10-3 with TRBJ2-7, with TRBD1 matching 8 bases. J gave up 0 bases and V 7 bases, and 5 bases lay outside the gene matches. Germline-derived CDR1 and CDR2 are ENHRY and SYGVKD. CDR3 length: 14 amino acids. The CDR3 reads CAINDRGPSYEQYF. Written as DNA, the CDR3 is TGTGCCATCAACGACAGGGGACCCTCCTACGAGCAGTACTTC.

Ten or more counts support this clonotype. The genes are TRBV11-2 and TRBJ2-4, with D maybe TRBD2 (6 bases). V shed 5 bases and J shed 12 bases, with 20 bases lying between them. The CDR3 is 14 residues long. Per the germline V gene, CDR1 is SGHAT and CDR2 is FQNNGV. The CDR3 region is CASSLRDSPVAQYF. The CDR3, as DNA: TGTGCCAGCAGCCTCCGGGACTCCCCCGTCGCTCAGTACTTC.

This clonotype was seen repeatedly, ten times or more. This sequence joins TRBV19 and TRBJ2-7; 12 nucleotides align to TRBD1. With 6 bases clipped from V and 4 bases from J, the junction kept 4 bases outside the gene matches. CDR1 and CDR2 from the germline V gene are LNHDA and SQIVND (reference sequence). CDR3 length equals 14 residues. CDR3 coding DNA: TGTGCCAGTAGCCCGGGACAGGGGGCGTACGAGCAGTACTTC. Residues: CASSPGQGAYEQYF.

This clonotype was seen ten or more times. The chain joins TRBV6-2 or TRBV6-3 to TRBJ2-1; D might be TRBD1 (5 bases). Trimming shortened V by 6 bases and J by 4 bases, and 22 bases separated the two germline ends. CDR1 and CDR2 from the germline V gene are MNHEY and SVGEGT. CDR3 length equals 17 residues. The CDR3, as DNA: TGTGCCAGCAGAACCCTGCGGACAAATAGGGGATACAATGAGCAGTTCTTC. Translation: CASRTLRTNRGYNEQFF.

V usage is TRBV19 and J usage is TRBJ2-6, with D possibly TRBD1 on 5 matching bases. This CDR3 spans 14 amino acids. V lost 7 bases to trimming and J lost 2 bases, with 9 bases between them. Per the germline V gene, CDR1 is LNHDA and CDR2 is SQIVND (reference sequence). The CDR3 region has the DNA TGTGCCAGTATCGCCAGGGCTGGGGCCAACGTCCTGACTTTC. It is translated as CASIARAGANVLTF.

V usage is TRBV5-1 and J usage is TRBJ2-3; perhaps D is TRBD1 or TRBD2 (5 bases each). Trimming removed 4 bases at V and 0 bases at J, with 15 bases between. CDR3 size: 16 residues. Germline V gives CDR1 SGHRS, CDR2 YFSETQ. The CDR3 reads CASSPGAPSSTDTQYF. The CDR3 DNA is TGCGCCAGCAGCCCCGGGGCACCATCTAGCACAGATACGCAGTATTTT.

The J gene is TRBJ2-1, the V gene TRBV2; a possible D gene is TRBD1 (5 bases). Germline CDR1 SNHLY, CDR2 FYNNEI. The CDR3 is 19 residues long. The germline V and J ends were trimmed by 2 bases and 0 bases, with 20 bases remaining between them. The chain's CDR3 is CASSELYLWGSSSYNEQFF. CDR3 DNA sequence: TGTGCCAGCAGTGAACTATACTTGTGGGGCAGCAGCTCCTACAATGAGCAGTTCTTC.

This clonotype occurred many times. The chain joins TRBV28 to TRBJ2-7; no reliable D call. Germline loops: CDR1 MDHEN, CDR2 SYDVKM. The CDR3 contains 14 residues. Trimming cost V 6 bases and J 5 bases, with 17 bases left between them. In DNA form, the CDR3 reads TGTGCCAGCAGCCCCCCCACCGTTCGCAACGAGCAGTACTTC. The encoded protein is CASSPPTVRNEQYF.

This clonotype is medium-sized in the sample. The chain joins TRBV9 to TRBJ2-1; 10 bases fit TRBD2. The CDR3 is made up of 18 amino acids. The ends lost 0 bases at V and 5 bases at J; junction bases unmatched: 11. Germline CDR1 and CDR2: SGDLS and YYNGEE. In DNA form, the CDR3 reads TGTGCCAGCAGCGTAGGAGGTAGCGGGGGGCCAACTAACAATGAGCAGTTCTTC. Its translation is CASSVGGSGGPTNNEQFF.

V usage is TRBV11-2 and J usage is TRBJ2-1; unclear D gene. V lost 5 bases to trimming and J lost 9 bases, with 11 bases between them. CDR3 length: 12 amino acids. The germline V gene encodes CDR1 SGHAT and CDR2 FQNNGV. The CDR3 loop reads CASSPDNGEQFF. CDR3 bases: TGTGCCAGCAGCCCAGACAATGGTGAGCAGTTCTTC.

This clonotype was detected ten times or more. The V gene is TRBV5-4, the J gene TRBJ2-3; the D is unclear. Germline V gene data show CDR1 as SGHNT and CDR2 as YYREEE (reference sequence). This CDR3 contains 13 residues. V was shortened by 1 base and J by 0 bases, with 3 bases between the two germline ends. CDR3 residues: CASSLLSTDTQYF. The CDR3 DNA reads as TGTGCCAGCAGCTTGCTTAGCACAGATACGCAGTATTTT.

This clonotype has a handful of counts. J is TRBJ1-2 and V is TRBV20-1, with D unresolved. V was trimmed by 3 bases and J by 4 bases, leaving 9 bases between them. The CDR3 contains 12 residues. The V gene's germline CDR1 is DFQATT and CDR2 SNEGSKA (reference sequence). The CDR3 reads CSARKPGYGYTF. The CDR3 nucleotides are TGCAGTGCTAGGAAACCGGGCTATGGCTACACCTTC.

This clonotype was observed a few times. Sequence at one end of the junction differs from germline and may be a read error. The chain has TRBV7-7 and TRBJ2-7, with TRBD2 matching over 7 bases. Germline values: CDR1 SSHAT, CDR2 FNYEAQ (reference sequence). The CDR3 extends over 13 amino acids. CDR3 in DNA: TGTGCTAGCAGCGCGGGACTAAACTACGAGCAGTACTTC. Encoded protein: CASSAGLNYEQYF.

Written as DNA, the CDR3 is TGTGCCTGGGGCCGACAGGCCTCCCCCTATGGCTACACCTTC. Translated: CAWGRQASPYGYTF. V is TRBV30 and J is TRBJ1-2; a weak D match, TRBD1 (6 bases). Per germline, CDR1 GTSNPN and CDR2 SVGIG (reference sequence). Trimming pared 5 bases from V and 4 bases from J, leaving 17 bases between. CDR3 length: 14 residues.

This chain uses TRBV19 with TRBJ1-1; D perhaps matches TRBD1 (5 bases). CDR3 length: 14 amino acids. CDR1 LNHDA and CDR2 SQIVND come from the germline V gene (reference sequence). Trimming took 3 bases from V and 0 from J, leaving 8 bases between them. The CDR3 here is CASSIAGLNTEAFF. CDR3 coding DNA: TGTGCCAGTAGTATTGCGGGGCTGAACACTGAAGCTTTCTTT. Based on the CDR3 plus reference TRBV19 and TRBJ1-1, the full variable domain is DGGITQSPKYLFRKEGQNVTLSCEQNLNHDAMYWYRQDPGQGLRLIYYSQIVNDFQKGDIAEGYSVSREKKESFPLTVTSAQKNPTAFYLCASSIAGLNTEAFFGQGTRLTVV.

This clonotype was counted at least ten times. The chain recombines TRBV7-3 with TRBJ2-2; 8 bases are a match to TRBD2. Germline values: CDR1 SGHTA, CDR2 FQGTGA. The CDR3 length is 17 residues. V lost 5 bases, J lost 3 bases, and 11 bases stayed unmatched. The CDR3 DNA sequence: TGTGCCAGCAGCCCCGGTAGCGGGGACCCTGACACCGGGGAGCTGTTTTTT. Translating gives CASSPGSGDPDTGELFF.

CDR3 amino acids: CASSLYGTSVNYEQYF. In nucleotides, the CDR3 is TGTGCCAGCAGCTTGTATGGGACTAGCGTAAACTACGAGCAGTACTTC. This chain connects TRBV5-6 to TRBJ2-7; 10 positions match TRBD2. The CDR3 contains 16 residues. Trimming cost V 1 base and J 3 bases; bases outside gene matches: 7. Germline V lookup: CDR1 SGHDT, CDR2 YYEEEE.

Only a few counts were recorded for this clonotype. J is TRBJ2-2 and V is TRBV20-1; D is undetermined. This CDR3 comprises 13 residues. Between the trimmed V and J ends, which lost 1 base and 6 bases, there was a span of 9 bases. Germline-derived CDR1 and CDR2 are DFQATT and SNEGSKA (reference sequence). The CDR3 region is CSARGPWAGELFF. DNA for the CDR3: TGCAGTGCTAGAGGGCCTTGGGCCGGGGAGCTGTTTTTT.

This clonotype was found a few times. The V and J genes are TRBV9 and TRBJ2-3; the D gene is possibly TRBD2 (6 bases). This CDR3 comprises 15 residues. Trimming removed 0 bases from V and 2 bases from J, with 10 bases in between. Germline V gene data show CDR1 as SGDLS and CDR2 as YYNGEE. The DNA for the CDR3 is TGTGCCAGCAGCGTAGATAGCGGATTCACAGATACGCAGTATTTT. It specifies CASSVDSGFTDTQYF.

This clonotype has at least ten counts. The genes are TRBV5-8 and TRBJ2-1, with a weak D call TRBD1 (6 bases). The CDR3 is made up of 14 amino acids. The germline CDR1 and CDR2 sequences are SGHTS and YDEGEE. Trimming removed 8 bases at V and 3 bases at J, with 15 bases between. CDR3 sequence: CASHRARFYNEQFF. Here the CDR3 DNA reads TGTGCCAGTCACAGGGCTCGCTTCTACAATGAGCAGTTCTTC.

V is TRBV2 and J is TRBJ2-3, with D unresolved. V lost 6 bases and J lost 1, with 11 bases in between. CDR1 is SNHLY and CDR2 is FYNNEI in the germline V gene. The CDR3 contains 14 residues. CDR3 protein: CASRDPRGTDTQYF. The CDR3 DNA is TGTGCCAGCAGGGACCCTAGGGGCACAGATACGCAGTATTTT.

The chain recombines TRBV20-1 with TRBJ1-5; 7 bases line up with TRBD1. V shed 0 bases, J shed 2 bases, and the junction held 4 bases outside the gene matches. Germline CDR1 reads DFQATT; CDR2 reads SNEGSKA (reference sequence). The length of the CDR3 is 15 residues. CDR3 sequence (DNA): TGCAGTGCTAGAGATTGGGGGACAGGCAATCAGCCCCAGCATTTT. Its translation is CSARDWGTGNQPQHF.

This clonotype was seen many times. This sequence joins TRBV3-1 and TRBJ2-6; D call uncertain. The germline gives CDR1 LGHDT, CDR2 YNNKEL (reference sequence). Trimming shortened V by 5 bases and J by 0 bases, and 8 bases separated the two germline ends. This CDR3 has 15 amino acids. This chain's CDR3 is CASSNLGSGANVLTF. CDR3 DNA: TGTGCCAGCAGCAACCTGGGCTCTGGGGCCAACGTCCTGACTTTC.